This TCR beta chain comes out of a study of cytomegalovirus exposure and HLA in healthy donors (dated by TCRdb to the late 2010s). Background on the whole study: An earlier analysis of roughly 500 of the donors reported roughly 300 Gb of sequence data and about 100 million unique TCR beta sequences from 150 million to 200 million T cells. Approximately 310 gigabases of sequencing data and some 85 million unique TCR sequences were included in an early release covering roughly 700 HLA-typed donors. Among the roughly 400 genotyped donors, more than 70% belonged to the genetic ancestry cluster associated with self-reported Caucasian donors. The study was designed to test whether signatures of past pathogen exposure could be identified by cataloging public T cell receptors. Using immunosequencing, the study profiled T cell repertoires from fewer than 700 subjects and related those repertoires to cytomegalovirus serostatus. In addition to the first cohort of roughly 700 subjects, a separate validation cohort of around 110 different subjects was used. High-throughput TCR immunosequencing, statistical association of individual TCRs with disease status, and machine learning were combined to predict cytomegalovirus infection status. A later analysis re-examined previously published TCR beta repertoires from over 500 donors and added high-resolution HLA genotyping to investigate patterns of TCR occurrence. Rather than using new phenotypic data, the later analysis identified candidate immune exposures from TCR beta sequences and from how often those sequences occurred across donors. An earlier analysis of 587 of the donors applied high-throughput TCR beta sequencing to assess whether each TCR beta V gene segment acted as functional or pseudogenic. Alongside the repertoire data, information on donor age, sex, ethnicity and CMV serostatus was compiled. Genome-wide SNP genotypes for about three fifths of the roughly 670 donors were used in a later genetic analysis, which treated that subset as a discovery cohort. All discovery cohort repertoires had been generated on a single sequencing platform. Class I and class II HLA loci were covered by the typing at four-digit resolution. The number of typed donors differed by locus: about 620-630 for A, B, C, DRB1 and DQB1; 500 to 550 for DQA1; approximately 600 for DPA1; and 400 to 480 for DPB1. Because of strong linkage in the cohort, 4 to 6 DR-DQ haplotypes were treated as single units for association and clustering. Among some 400 genotyped donors of the cohort, an average of approximately 240,000 unique TCR beta nucleotide sequences were sequenced per donor, about a sixth of them non-productive.

This clone was seen just once. It lacks a known antigen. Within one base of it there is no much larger clone, and no base qualities were kept. The cohort was made up of about 610 healthy bone marrow donors. At the time of sampling, every cohort member was nominally healthy, though immune exposures that went unrecorded were likely present. The donor tested CMV seronegative and was one of the 352 seronegative cohort members. A peripheral blood sample was provided by each donor, and peripheral blood mononuclear cells were used for TCR beta sequencing. Genomic DNA was extracted from the blood cell samples with the Qiagen DNeasy Blood Extraction Kit. Results and caveats for the whole study, not just this receptor: In a later genetic analysis, a missense DCLRE1C variant was associated with V-gene and J-gene trimming of TCR beta chains, and the association was replicated in an independent cohort. A later analysis reported that several top co-occurrence clusters appeared linked to parvovirus B19, influenza, CMV and Epstein-Barr virus. Three of the identified cytomegalovirus-associated TCR beta chains were confirmed in vitro to be specific for cytomegalovirus antigens. According to the authors, the approach could potentially be generalized to other disease states and immunological phenotypes. In a later analysis, HLA-associated TCR beta chains showed more clonal expansion and lower generation probabilities than non-associated chains that were equally common. Roughly uniform sequencing depth across donors was assumed in presence/absence analyses, although this assumption may not hold. According to a later genetic analysis, donors in an Asian-associated ancestry cluster had fewer N-insertions in productive TCRs than the approximately 690-donor mean. HLA typing was unavailable for some donors at each locus, so association tests used only the typed subset. Only TCR beta chains were sequenced in this cohort, and the absence of alpha or paired-chain data limited detectable features. In an earlier analysis of 587 of the donors, most TCR beta V segments appeared in productive rearrangements about 87% or about 30% of the time, broadly matching IMGT annotations. Because counts were too low, more than 15 rarely observed V segments, including chromosome 9 orphons, were excluded from the earlier analysis of 587 of the donors. The 87-base-pair reads could not distinguish some IMGT-functional V segments, including TRBV6-2 and TRBV6-3, so those segments were excluded. In a later analysis, some 17,000 TCR beta sequences were associated with specific HLA alleles at a false discovery rate of 0.05. Most CMV-associated TCR beta chains appeared to be HLA-restricted in a later analysis, and the HLA associations seemed to be driven largely by CMV exposure. According to a later analysis, TCR association rates differed among HLA loci, with DRB1 alleles showing the most associated TCRs and HLA-C alleles showing the fewest. A cluster of highly shared sequence variants was judged likely to represent a technical artifact of the sequencing pipeline. When HLA alleles, especially DR and DQ, strongly co-occurred, TCR associations were difficult to assign to individual alleles. The classifier was reported to diagnose cytomegalovirus status with high specificity and sensitivity in both the original cohort and the validation cohort. A total of about 150 TCR beta chains were listed by the study as associated with cytomegalovirus. A further reported finding was that TCR beta sequences accurately predicted the HLA-A and HLA-B alleles for most subjects in the first cohort. Immune exposure information for the cohort was limited to CMV serostatus. Across donors, most TCR sequences were observed very rarely, whereas some public TCRs were present in many individuals. Correlated functional status among segregating V segments might reflect linkage disequilibrium, but an unknown experimental factor could not be ruled out.

CDR3 length: 14 amino acids, cysteine to phenylalanine. This entry keeps only the CDR3 DNA: 42 bases, framed from base 1. The germline V gene sets CDR1 to MNHNS and CDR2 to SASEGT. V and J are truncated by 4 bases and 7 bases respectively, leaving an intervening sequence of 16 bases. Libraries were made using the immunoSEQ multiplex PCR assay. The multiplex PCR relied on a mix of 60 forward primers for TCR Vbeta segments and 13 reverse primers for TCR Jbeta segments. The CDR3 region of rearranged TCR beta genes was amplified from genomic DNA with a multiplex PCR assay. The amplified TCR beta libraries were sequenced on the Illumina HiSeq System as 87-base-pair reads. Under the source paper's analysis protocol: A later analysis tallied 75 million to 95 million unique TCR beta chains across the 660 or so repertoires, and around 10 million of those chains were shared by two or more donors. Raw reads were error-corrected and collapsed into unique sequences with a nearest-neighbor algorithm that merged closely related sequences to remove PCR and sequencing errors. To assign V, D and J gene segments, CDR3 sequences were aligned to IMGT reference sequences. Each retained sequence needed at least a six-nucleotide match to both a V gene segment and a J gene segment. A rearrangement counted as productive if the CDR3 had no stop codons and remained in frame with V and J, and every other rearrangement counted as non-productive. CDR3 was defined according to IMGT convention as the region running from the second conserved V-encoded cysteine to the conserved J-encoded phenylalanine. In an earlier analysis of 587 of the donors, sequences lacking an unambiguous match to a single V gene segment were excluded. In an earlier analysis of approximately 550 of the donors, V segments were called functional above 56.7% productive rearrangements and were called segregating when the between-donor standard deviation exceeded 5%. A statistical classification framework was built for diagnosing cytomegalovirus status from the catalog of TCR beta chain sequences. In a later analysis, V and J genes were assigned by comparing TCR nucleotide sequences against IMGT/GENE-DB human TR gene sequences. In a later analysis, CDR3 sequences and most-parsimonious VDJ recombination scenarios were assigned using the TCRdist pipeline. In a later analysis, each TCR beta chain was defined by its CDR3 amino acid sequence together with its V-gene family, and reads without a unique V-gene family were excluded. As a way to deal with suspected cross-contamination and a sequencing artifact, a later analysis dropped roughly 600 nucleotide sequences that were highly shared and had low generation probability. In a later analysis, a clonal expansion index for each public chain was calculated from normalized within-repertoire ranks of inferred template counts. A later analysis computed generation probabilities with a VDJ recombination model fitted to out-of-frame rearrangements, and checked the results against IGoR. In a later analysis, TCR-TCR, TCR-HLA and TCR-CMV co-occurrence was scored with hypergeometric tests, and a repertoire-size bias correction was applied to TCR pairs. In a later analysis, false discovery rates were estimated by permuting HLA or CMV assignments 20 times. A later analysis grouped co-occurring TCRs with DBSCAN, adding TCRdist sequence similarity when clustering within HLA-allele-positive subsets. Repertoires with fewer than 30,000 or more than 120,000 public chains, plus five repertoires with anomalous nucleotide sharing, were excluded from co-occurrence clustering. The immuneACCESS repertoire file appears here via TCRdb, limited to in-frame rearrangements. These files lack a portion of the clones; in checked studies, under half of the deficit traces to unresolved V genes, and the cause of the others is not known. V, J and clone size derive from that table, while D and trimming were established from the DNA sequence. Recorded for this sample are around 150,000 clones; roughly 80% of them occurred a single time. The ten largest clones capture approximately 1.4% of the sample.

The origin of this receptor is a man aged 40-49 years in good health and CMV-seronegative. The rearranged segments are TRBV6-1 and TRBJ1-2, with the D gene too uncertain to name. Sequencing used PBMCs. The CDR3 protein sequence reads: CASSVGLLLSGYTF. The DNA reads as follows: TGTGCCAGCAGTGTAGGACTCCTCCTGAGTGGCTACACCTTC.